This T cell receptor (beta chain) appears in the sequencing data of a study of CD8+ T cells in alopecia areata. After isolation, RNA underwent reverse transcription to generate cDNA as the sequencing template. Generated by immunoSEQ multiplex PCR, the TCRdb table keeps only in-frame clones and is missing some. The sample lists about 180,000 clones, just under 60% occurring once. Germline V gene data show CDR1 as MGHRA and CDR2 as YSYEKL. Trimming at V came to 5 bases and at J to 8 bases, leaving 8 bases not matched to a gene. The CDR3 consists of 14 residues. Here the sequenced sample was CD4+ T cells sorted from blood, taken at week 0. This sequence originates from a human donor with alopecia areata. The V call is TRBV4-1, the J call TRBJ1-2; 10 bases map to TRBD1. CDR3 DNA: TGCGCCAGCAGCAACCGGGACAGGGGAGTCGGCTACACCTTC. This sequence encodes CASSNRDRGVGYTF.